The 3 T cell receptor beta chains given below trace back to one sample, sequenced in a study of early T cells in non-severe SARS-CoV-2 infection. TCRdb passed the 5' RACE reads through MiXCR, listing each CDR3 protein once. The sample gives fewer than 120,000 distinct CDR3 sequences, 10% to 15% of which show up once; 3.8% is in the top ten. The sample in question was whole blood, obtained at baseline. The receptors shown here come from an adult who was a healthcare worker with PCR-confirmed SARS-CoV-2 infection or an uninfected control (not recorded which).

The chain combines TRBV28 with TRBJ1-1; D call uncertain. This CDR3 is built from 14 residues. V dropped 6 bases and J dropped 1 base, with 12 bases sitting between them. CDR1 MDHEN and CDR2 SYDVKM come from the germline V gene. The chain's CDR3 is CASRRGIENTEAFF. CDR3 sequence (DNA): TGTGCCAGCAGACGGGGAATAGAGAACACTGAAGCTTTCTTT.

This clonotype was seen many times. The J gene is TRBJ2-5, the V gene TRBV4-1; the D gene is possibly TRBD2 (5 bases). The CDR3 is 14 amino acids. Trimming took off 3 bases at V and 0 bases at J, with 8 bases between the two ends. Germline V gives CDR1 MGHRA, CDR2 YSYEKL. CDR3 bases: TGCGCCAGCAGCCATGTTAGCGACCAAGAGACCCAGTACTTC. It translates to CASSHVSDQETQYF.

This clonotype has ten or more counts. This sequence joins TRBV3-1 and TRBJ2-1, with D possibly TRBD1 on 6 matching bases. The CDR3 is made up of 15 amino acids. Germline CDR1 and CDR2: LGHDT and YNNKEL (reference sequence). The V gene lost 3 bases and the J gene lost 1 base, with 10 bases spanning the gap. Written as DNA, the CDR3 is TGTGCCAGCAGCCACAACAGGGTGTCCTACAATGAGCAGTTCTTC. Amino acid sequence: CASSHNRVSYNEQFF.